The 5 T cell receptor beta chains reported below all come from one sample, sequenced in a study of blood T cell repertoires in COVID-19. The assay was immunoSEQ multiplex PCR, and TCRdb's table has in-frame clones only and misses some. The sample consists of about 240,000 clones, approximately 86% of them appearing once. Sequences were obtained from PBMCs or T cells enriched from blood (not recorded which). These receptors all come from a woman in her thirties or forties with acute COVID-19.

The rearrangement joins TRBV19 to TRBJ2-4; 9 nucleotides align to TRBD1. V was clipped by 5 bases and J by 1 base; unmatched bases: 9. Per the germline V gene, CDR1 is LNHDA and CDR2 is SQIVND (reference sequence). CDR3 size: 17 residues. This chain's CDR3 is CASSPRGDREAKNIQYF. Written as DNA, the CDR3 is TGTGCCAGTAGTCCGAGGGGGGACAGGGAGGCCAAAAACATTCAGTACTTC.

This rearrangement joins TRBV19 to TRBJ1-2; the D is unclear. The CDR3 sequence is 12 residues long. Germline values: CDR1 LNHDA, CDR2 SQIVND (reference sequence). V was cut by 1 base and J by 3 bases, with 3 bases left in between. The CDR3 loop is CASSIAYYGYTF. The CDR3 DNA reads as TGTGCCAGTAGTATAGCATACTATGGCTACACCTTC.

V and J are TRBV6-1 and TRBJ1-5; D possibly corresponds to TRBD1 (6 bases). V lost 4 bases and J lost 6, with 19 bases in between. The CDR3 has 16 amino acids. Germline CDR1 MNHNS, CDR2 SASEGT. The CDR3 here is CASSANRQARGQPQHF. The CDR3 bases are TGTGCCAGCAGTGCGAACAGACAGGCACGGGGTCAGCCCCAGCATTTT.

The chain combines TRBV25-1 with TRBJ2-1; D unclear. Per germline, CDR1 MGHDK and CDR2 SYGVNS. The CDR3 has 16 amino acids. The ends were cut back, 3 bases at V and 1 base at J, with 13 bases in the middle. The CDR3, as DNA: TGTGCCAGCAGTGATCGCACCGAGGAGTCCTACAATGAGCAGTTCTTC. This translates into CASSDRTEESYNEQFF.

The CDR3 here is CASTRGSGRGAEQFF. The CDR3 nucleotides are TGTGCCAGCACCCGGGGGTCGGGGCGGGGCGCTGAGCAGTTCTTC. V gene TRBV14 combines with J gene TRBJ2-1; maybe TRBD2 (6 bases). The CDR3 consists of 15 residues. Germline CDR1 and CDR2: SGHDN and FVKESK. V lost 7 bases and J lost 9, with 22 bases in between.